This T cell receptor beta chain is drawn from a study of cytomegalovirus exposure and HLA in healthy donors. The CDR3 has 12 amino acids. CDR1 is SGDLS, CDR2 YYNGEE, per germline. Trimming left V 7 bases short and J 11 bases short, with 18 bases between. In regard to this clone: The antigen is undetermined.

Study-wide findings and caveats: Highly shared sequence variants in one cluster were likely a sequencing artifact. There were some V segments, including TRBV6-2 and TRBV6-3, excluded as indistinguishable. Earlier analysis looked at TCR beta V segments, and most were productive about 87% or about 30% of the time.

PCR was performed using 60 Vbeta and 13 Jbeta primers. Original data processing: As a later analysis found, there were tens of millions of unique TCR beta chains, of which about 10 million were shared. The method was immunoSEQ multiplex PCR; TCRdb's version includes in-frame clones alone and lacks a portion of them. From that table come the V and J calls and clone size; the DNA was used to work out D and trimming. The sample contains roughly 200,000 clones, 80% to 85% of which appear only once. This clonotype originated in a woman in her late teens or twenties in good health and CMV-seronegative. V gene TRBV9 combines with J gene TRBJ1-1; possible D gene TRBD1, 5 bases. Sequences were obtained from PBMCs. CDR3 region: CASSPAGRDAFF. The CDR3 DNA sequence: TGTGCCAGCTCCCCGGCGGGACGTGACGCTTTCTTT.